The next 2 T cell receptor beta chains were all read from a single sample in a study of cytomegalovirus exposure and HLA in healthy donors. It was with 60 Vbeta and 13 Jbeta primers that the PCR ran. Sequencing was performed with immunoSEQ multiplex PCR; in TCRdb, only in-frame clones are kept and a portion is missing. The sample lists 150,000 to 200,000 clones, 80% to 85% occurring once. Material for sequencing was PBMCs. The receptors here all came from a man younger than 35 in good health and CMV-seronegative.

The J gene is TRBJ2-4, the V gene TRBV7-2; 8 positions agree with TRBD2. Germline CDR1 and CDR2: SGHTA and FQGNSA. V gave up 4 bases and J gave up 7 bases; unmatched junction bases: 12. The CDR3 covers 16 residues. The CDR3 spells CASSSRLARGGNIQYF. Written as DNA, the CDR3 is TGTGCCAGCAGCTCCCGACTAGCGCGTGGGGGGAACATTCAGTACTTC.

In its sample, this clone was seen a few times. The rearrangement links TRBV4-3 to TRBJ2-7; 9 bases fit TRBD2. Looked up from germline, CDR1 is LGHNA and CDR2 is YSLEER. The CDR3 is 16 residues long. V shed 0 bases and J 4 bases; nucleotides not matched to a gene: 7. The CDR3, as DNA: TGCGCCAGCAGCCAAGACCCCACTAGCGGGTGGTACGAGCAGTACTTC. This encodes CASSQDPTSGWYEQYF.